One sample yielded the 21 T cell receptor beta chains listed below, sequenced in a study of blood T cell repertoires in COVID-19. Data came from immunoSEQ multiplex PCR; TCRdb stores just in-frame clones and leaves some out. The data hold under 300,000 clones, with about nine tenths observed a single time. The sample was peripheral blood. The receptors originated from a woman aged 25 to 39 with active or convalescent COVID-19.

The rearrangement joins TRBV6-5 to TRBJ1-1; D is possibly TRBD1 (6 bases). Per germline, CDR1 MNHEY and CDR2 SVGAGI. The V and J ends lost 0 bases and 5 bases respectively, with 13 bases between them. The CDR3 runs to 15 residues. The CDR3 is CASSYSPGERTEAFF. DNA for the CDR3: TGTGCCAGCAGTTACTCGCCAGGGGAGCGGACTGAAGCTTTCTTT.

The rearrangement joins TRBV18 to TRBJ1-3; D is unresolved. Germline CDR1 and CDR2: KGHSH and LQKENI. V was trimmed by 2 bases and J by 7 bases, leaving 12 bases between them. CDR3 length equals 14 residues. CDR3 protein: CASSPTPGRNTIYF. The CDR3 DNA reads as TGTGCCAGCTCACCAACACCTGGGAGGAACACCATATATTTT.

Points on this clone: The same CDR3 arises from other DNA sequences in this sample as well. This chain connects TRBV18 to TRBJ1-5; unclear D gene. The germline gives CDR1 KGHSH, CDR2 LQKENI. Trimming left V 3 bases short and J 2 bases short, with 5 bases between. This CDR3 spans 13 amino acids. CDR3 protein: CASSPGRNQPQHF. In DNA, the CDR3 is TGTGCCAGCTCACCGGGCCGCAATCAGCCCCAGCATTTT.

V is TRBV5-1 and J is TRBJ1-2, with D perhaps TRBD1 (6 bases). V was pared by 2 bases and J by 4 bases, with 15 bases between. From germline, CDR1 is SGHRS and CDR2 YFSETQ. The CDR3 sequence is 15 residues long. CDR3 region: CASSLSGGSSYGYTF. CDR3 coding DNA: TGCGCCAGCAGCTTAAGTGGGGGCAGCAGCTATGGCTACACCTTC.

On this clone: Within the sample, other DNA sequences also encode this same CDR3. V usage is TRBV3-1 (or the pseudogene TRBV3-2) and J usage is TRBJ2-2; TRBD2 is a possible D gene (5 bases). The CDR3 has 14 residues. The germline CDR1 and CDR2 sequences are LGHDT and YNNKEL (reference sequence). Trimming took 1 base from V and 7 from J, leaving 10 bases between them. The DNA of the CDR3 is TGTGCCAGCAGCCAAGTACGGGGTGGCGGGGAGCTGTTTTTT. As protein: CASSQVRGGGELFF.

The rearrangement joins TRBV25-1 to TRBJ1-1, with D perhaps TRBD1 (5 bases). The CDR3 has 14 residues. V lost 3 bases and J 11 bases, leaving 19 bases between the germline ends. Germline-derived CDR1 and CDR2 are MGHDK and SYGVNS. CDR3 nucleotides: TGTGCCAGCAGTGAGGGGGGACCGACGGGTCCCGCTTTCTTT. Residues: CASSEGGPTGPAFF.

The chain links TRBV9 to TRBJ2-2; 9 positions agree with TRBD1. From germline, CDR1 is SGDLS and CDR2 YYNGEE. With 3 bases clipped from V and 6 bases from J, the junction kept 12 bases outside the gene matches. This CDR3 is 17 amino acids long. In nucleotides, the CDR3 is TGTGCCAGCAGCGGTCCCGGGACAGGGCGAAGGGCCGGGGAGCTGTTTTTT. Its translation: CASSGPGTGRRAGELFF.

Notes on this clone: An end of the junction does not agree with germline; a read error may underlie this. CDR3 amino acids: CASSLGLAAGELFF. CDR3 nucleotide sequence: TGTGCCAGCAGTTTGGGACTAGCGGCCGGGGAGCTGTTTTTT. The V gene is TRBV5-6, the J gene TRBJ2-2; 11 nucleotides match TRBD2. The CDR3 runs to 14 residues. Germline CDR1 is SGHDT and CDR2 is YYEEEE.

The rearrangement uses TRBV7-8 and TRBJ1-4; no firm D call. Germline values: CDR1 SGHVS, CDR2 FQNEAQ. The germline V and J ends were trimmed by 0 bases and 7 bases, with 9 bases remaining between them. This CDR3 is built from 14 residues. The CDR3, as DNA: TGTGCCAGCAGCTTAGCGTCCTTCAGTGAAAAACTGTTTTTT. Protein sequence: CASSLASFSEKLFF.

CDR3 nucleotide sequence: TGTGCCAGCAGTAGAAGGGCGGGGGGCACGAGAGATGAGCAGTTCTTC. Translating it yields CASSRRAGGTRDEQFF. The chain links TRBV7-3 to TRBJ2-1, with 8 nucleotides matching TRBD2. Germline loops: CDR1 SGHTA, CDR2 FQGTGA. V shed 6 bases, J shed 8 bases, and the junction held 15 bases outside the gene matches. This CDR3 spans 16 amino acids.

This chain links TRBV10-3 with TRBJ1-1; a weak D match, TRBD1 (6 bases). The V end was cut by 7 bases, the J end by 0 bases, with 12 bases between. This CDR3 has 14 residues. Germline CDR1 ENHRY, CDR2 SYGVKD. CDR3: CAITRDTLNTEAFF. CDR3 bases: TGTGCCATCACCCGGGACACTCTGAACACTGAAGCTTTCTTT.

J is TRBJ2-2 and V is TRBV5-5, with D perhaps TRBD1 (5 bases). The CDR3 loop spans 14 amino acids. CDR1 is SGHKS and CDR2 is YYEKEE in the germline V gene (reference sequence). Trimming pared 0 bases from V and 4 bases from J, leaving 7 bases between. DNA for the CDR3: TGTGCCAGCAGCTTGGGGGGCCGCACCGGGGAGCTGTTTTTT. Amino acid sequence: CASSLGGRTGELFF.

This clone has only a few counts. This rearrangement joins TRBV5-1 to TRBJ2-2; D may be TRBD2 (6 bases). Per the germline V gene, CDR1 is SGHRS and CDR2 is YFSETQ. The CDR3 contains 14 residues. V lost 0 bases, J lost 7 bases, and 10 bases lay in between. The CDR3 bases are TGCGCCAGCAGCTTGGAACCGGGGGTCGGGGAGCTGTTTTTT. Its protein product is CASSLEPGVGELFF.

The V call is TRBV10-3, the J call TRBJ1-2, with D perhaps matching TRBD1 (6 bases). Germline lookup yields CDR1 ENHRY and CDR2 SYGVKD. The length of the CDR3 is 12 residues. The V and J ends lost 4 bases and 5 bases respectively, with 8 bases between them. CDR3 region: CAISGQEYGYTF. CDR3 nucleotides: TGTGCCATCAGTGGACAGGAATATGGCTACACCTTC.

The chain links TRBV5-1 to TRBJ1-2; 8 bases fit TRBD1. Germline CDR1 and CDR2: SGHRS and YFSETQ. The CDR3 runs to 14 residues. The V and J ends lost 8 bases and 0 bases, in that order; junction bases with no gene match: 6. Here the CDR3 DNA reads TGCGCCAGTGCCCCGGACAGGGCTAACTATGGCTACACCTTC. Residues: CASAPDRANYGYTF.

The chain employs TRBV28 and TRBJ1-6; the match to TRBD1 covers 8 bases. The V and J ends lost 6 bases and 4 bases, in that order; junction bases with no gene match: 2. Germline loops: CDR1 MDHEN, CDR2 SYDVKM. The CDR3 covers 14 residues. Here the CDR3 DNA reads TGTGCCAGCAGGACAGGGGATTATAATTCACCCCTCCACTTT. This encodes CASRTGDYNSPLHF.

The rearrangement uses TRBV24-1 and TRBJ2-3; 7 bases match TRBD1. The CDR3 is made up of 16 amino acids. V lost 2 bases to trimming and J lost 1 base; unmatched junction nucleotides: 5. Per germline, CDR1 KGHDR and CDR2 SFDVKD. The DNA for the CDR3 is TGTGCCACCAGTGATTCTCTACAGGGGCGCACAGATACGCAGTATTTT. It yields the protein CATSDSLQGRTDTQYF.

V usage is TRBV19 and J usage is TRBJ1-6; no firm D call. The V end was cut by 5 bases, the J end by 0 bases, with 11 bases between. The germline V gene has CDR1 LNHDA and CDR2 SQIVND (reference sequence). The CDR3 covers 16 residues. CDR3 in amino acids: CASSVTGSSYNSPLHF. CDR3 in DNA: TGTGCCAGTAGTGTTACGGGGAGCTCCTATAATTCACCCCTCCACTTT.

The rearrangement joins TRBV5-1 to TRBJ2-3; 16 nucleotides line up with TRBD2. CDR3 length: 17 amino acids. V dropped 2 bases and J dropped 4; count of bases not matched to a gene: 4. Per germline, CDR1 SGHRS and CDR2 YFSETQ. CDR3 sequence: CASSFGTSGGASDTQYF. The CDR3 nucleotides are TGCGCCAGCAGCTTCGGGACTAGCGGGGGGGCTTCAGATACGCAGTATTTT.

The rearrangement uses TRBV30 and TRBJ1-1, with D unclear. This CDR3 spans 13 amino acids. V was clipped by 2 bases and J by 2 bases, with 9 bases between them. Germline V gives CDR1 GTSNPN, CDR2 SVGIG (reference sequence). CDR3 sequence: CAWSTQFNTEAFF. The CDR3 DNA reads TGTGCCTGGAGTACACAGTTTAACACTGAAGCTTTCTTT. Together with reference TRBV30 and TRBJ1-1, the CDR3 gives the full variable domain: SQTIHQWPATLVQPVGSPLSLECTVEGTSNPNLYWYRQAAGRGLQLLFYSVGIGQISSEVPQNLSASRPQDRQFILSSKKLLLSDSGFYLCAWSTQFNTEAFFGQGTRLTVV.

The chain joins TRBV5-1 to TRBJ1-1, with D possibly being TRBD1 (5 bases). The germline V and J ends were trimmed by 2 bases and 0 bases, with 11 bases remaining between them. Per the germline V gene, CDR1 is SGHRS and CDR2 is YFSETQ. The CDR3 covers 15 residues. CDR3 sequence (DNA): TGCGCCAGCAGCTTCCTGGGACTCATGAACACTGAAGCTTTCTTT. This sequence encodes CASSFLGLMNTEAFF.